This TCR beta chain appears in the sequencing data of a study of blood T cell repertoires in COVID-19. Study in general: Some COVID-19 samples were acute and others convalescent; all came from the United States, Italy and Spain.

Some clones are missing from TCRdb's copy, which holds only in-frame ones; the method was immunoSEQ multiplex PCR. Of hundreds of thousands of clones in the sample, about 90% are singletons; the top ten hold 1%. Cohort assignment relied on participant-reported clinical history. This clone was detected a few times. The CDR3 consists of 15 residues. V trimming: 4 bases; J trimming: 9 bases; junction bases outside the gene matches: 9. Germline V gene lookup returns CDR1 SGHRS and CDR2 YFSETQ. Sequences were obtained from PBMCs or T cells enriched from blood (not recorded which). The V call is TRBV5-1, the J call TRBJ2-1; TRBD2 matches 11 bases. The sequence was obtained from a woman younger than 45 who had recovered from COVID-19. CDR3 coding DNA: TGCGCCAGCAGCAATAGCGGGGGGGCCATCGGTGAGCAGTTCTTC. The encoded protein is CASSNSGGAIGEQFF. The full variable domain, in which reference TRBV5-1 and TRBJ2-1 provide the parts outside the CDR3, is KAGVTQTPRYLIKTRGQQVTLSCSPISGHRSVSWYQQTPGQGLQFLFEYFSETQRNKGNFPGRFSGRQFSNSRSEMNVSTLELGDSALYLCASSNSGGAIGEQFFGPGTRLTVL.